Listed here are 23 T cell receptor beta chains from one sample, sequenced in a study of T cells after yellow fever vaccination. From the 5' RACE reads, TCRdb called clonotypes with MiXCR, one entry per CDR3 protein. Of 500,000 to 650,000 distinct CDR3 sequences in the sample, roughly 12% were seen once. This specimen consisted of PBMCs, obtained on the day of the yellow fever booster vaccination. All receptors come from a man aged 25-45 years who received the YFV17D yellow fever vaccine.

This clonotype has more than one count but fewer than ten. The chain recombines TRBV13 with TRBJ1-6; D ambiguous. The V gene lost 5 bases and the J gene lost 0 bases, with 11 bases spanning the gap. CDR1 and CDR2 (germline): PRHDT, FYEKMQ (reference sequence). The CDR3 totals 16 residues. CDR3 DNA: TGTGCCAGCAGCCACGACCGGGGCTCCTATAATTCACCCCTCCACTTT. Translation: CASSHDRGSYNSPLHF.

This clonotype was detected ten times or more. At one end, the junction sequence differs from germline, possibly due to a read error. The J gene is TRBJ2-3, the V gene TRBV5-1, with D perhaps given as TRBD1 or TRBD2 (6 bases each). This CDR3 has 12 residues. Germline-derived CDR1 and CDR2 are SGHRS and YFSETQ. CDR3 sequence reads: CASSLEGGTQYF. CDR3 bases: TGTGCCAGCAGCTTAGAGGGGGGAACGCAGTATTTT.

This clonotype was seen more than once but under ten times. The J gene is TRBJ1-2, the V gene TRBV14; D might be TRBD1 (6 bases). Germline V gene sequence: CDR1 SGHDN, CDR2 FVKESK. This CDR3 region has 15 residues. V lost 0 bases to trimming and J lost 3 bases, with 11 bases between them. The CDR3: CASSQDLGADYGYTF. For the CDR3, the DNA is TGTGCCAGCAGCCAAGATCTGGGGGCAGACTATGGCTACACCTTC.

This clonotype was seen ten or more times. The V and J genes are TRBV12-3 or TRBV12-4 and TRBJ1-3, with no clear D. The V end lost 0 bases, the J end lost 3 bases, and 9 bases lay between the germline ends. The CDR3 runs 15 residues. The CDR3 sequence is CASSLAHRLGNTIYF. The CDR3 bases are TGTGCCAGCAGTTTAGCTCACAGACTTGGAAACACCATATATTTT.

The rearrangement links TRBV27 to TRBJ1-6; possible D gene TRBD1, 5 bases. Trimming cost V 10 bases and J 9 bases, with 16 bases left between them. Germline CDR1 and CDR2: MNHEY and SMNVEV (reference sequence). This CDR3 is 13 amino acids long. The CDR3 sequence is CATTLTGGSPLHF. CDR3 bases: TGTGCCACCACCCTAACGGGGGGTTCACCCCTCCACTTT.

The rearrangement joins TRBV19 to TRBJ2-7; perhaps TRBD2 as D (5 bases). This CDR3 is built from 15 residues. The germline gives CDR1 LNHDA, CDR2 SQIVND (reference sequence). The V and J ends lost 3 bases and 2 bases respectively, with 14 bases between them. The CDR3 bases are TGTGCCAGTAGTATCCCCGGACGGGGTACCTACGAGCAGTACTTC. Translation gives CASSIPGRGTYEQYF.

This rearrangement joins TRBV7-2 to TRBJ2-1; no reliable D call. Germline V gene lookup returns CDR1 SGHTA and CDR2 FQGNSA. The CDR3 has 15 residues. Deletions cut 1 base from V and 4 bases from J, with 11 bases between. The CDR3 sequence is CASSLVRSEYNEQFF. CDR3 in DNA: TGTGCCAGCAGCTTAGTAAGGTCCGAATACAATGAGCAGTTCTTC.

The chain recombines TRBV4-3 with TRBJ2-7; 9 bases are shared with TRBD1. There are 16 residues in the CDR3. CDR1 is LGHNA, CDR2 YSLEER, per germline. V lost 1 base to trimming and J lost 6 bases; unmatched junction nucleotides: 10. CDR3 loop: CASSQGGTGKRGEQYF. The DNA for the CDR3 is TGCGCCAGCAGCCAAGGTGGGACAGGGAAAAGGGGCGAGCAGTACTTC.

This clonotype occurred once. The chain carries TRBV10-3 and TRBJ2-7; D gene unclear. This CDR3 contains 14 residues. Germline lookup yields CDR1 ENHRY and CDR2 SYGVKD. With 3 bases removed from V and 2 bases from J, the gap between germline ends came to 11 bases. In DNA form, the CDR3 reads TGTGCCATCAGTGACCCTTACCGCCCCTACGAGCAGTACTTC. Residues: CAISDPYRPYEQYF.

This clonotype was seen only a few times. The CDR3 here is CAWSVLTNTGELFF. The CDR3 nucleotides are TGTGCCTGGAGTGTACTCACCAACACCGGGGAGCTGTTTTTT. The gene calls are TRBV30 and TRBJ2-2; D is undetermined. The CDR3 length is 14 residues. Trimming removed 0 bases at V and 2 bases at J, with 7 bases between. The germline V gene encodes CDR1 GTSNPN and CDR2 SVGIG (reference sequence).

This clonotype was seen a few times. The chain uses TRBV11-1 and TRBJ2-1, with D maybe TRBD1 (6 bases). The germline CDR1 and CDR2 sequences are SGHAT and FQDESV (reference sequence). This CDR3 is built from 15 residues. V was trimmed by 5 bases and J by 7 bases, leaving 18 bases between them. The CDR3 sequence is CASSPGTIFSNEQFF. CDR3 DNA sequence: TGTGCCAGCAGCCCCGGGACAATTTTTTCGAATGAGCAGTTCTTC.

The chain carries TRBV5-1 and TRBJ2-7; D gene unclear. Trimming cost V 0 bases and J 3 bases, with 10 bases left between them. CDR3 length equals 14 residues. Per the germline V gene, CDR1 is SGHRS and CDR2 is YFSETQ. The CDR3, as DNA: TGCGCCAGCAGCTTGGAGGCAGTAGTCTACGAGCAGTACTTC. Encoded protein: CASSLEAVVYEQYF.

The genes are TRBV5-8 and TRBJ2-5; a weak D match, TRBD1 (6 bases). Per germline, CDR1 SGHTS and CDR2 YDEGEE. V lost 4 bases, J lost 2 bases, and 15 bases lay in between. CDR3 length: 15 residues. The CDR3 sequence is CASSRGQNPQETQYF. The CDR3 bases are TGTGCCAGCAGCCGGGGACAAAACCCGCAAGAGACCCAGTACTTC.

This clonotype was picked up a small number of times. The chain is built from TRBV14 and TRBJ2-1; 7 bases agree with TRBD2. CDR3 length: 16 amino acids. Per the germline V gene, CDR1 is SGHDN and CDR2 is FVKESK. The V gene end was trimmed by 7 bases and the J gene end by 3 bases; junction bases not matched to a gene: 12. The CDR3 reads CASNHPPSGIYNEQFF. The CDR3 nucleotides read TGTGCCAGCAACCACCCCCCCAGCGGGATCTACAATGAGCAGTTCTTC.

The gene calls are TRBV5-1 and TRBJ2-1; D uncertain. CDR1 is SGHRS, CDR2 YFSETQ, per germline. The CDR3 loop spans 14 amino acids. With 0 bases removed from V and 2 bases from J, the gap between germline ends came to 6 bases. CDR3 sequence (DNA): TGCGCCAGCAGCTTGGATCCAACCTACAATGAGCAGTTCTTC. It yields the protein CASSLDPTYNEQFF.

The CDR3 reads CASSYSAMGYGYTF. Written as DNA, the CDR3 is TGTGCCAGCAGTTACTCGGCCATGGGGTATGGCTACACCTTC. V usage is TRBV6-5 and J usage is TRBJ1-2; D is unresolved. The CDR3 is 14 residues long. Germline V gives CDR1 MNHEY, CDR2 SVGAGI. V lost 0 bases and J 5 bases, leaving 10 bases between the germline ends.

The J gene is TRBJ2-7, the V gene TRBV20-1, with a weak D call TRBD1 (5 bases). V lost 1 base and J lost 2, with 15 bases in between. CDR1 and CDR2 (germline): DFQATT, SNEGSKA (reference sequence). The CDR3 runs to 15 residues. Written as DNA, the CDR3 is TGCAGTGCTAGAGCCCTTCAGGGATCCCCCTACGAGCAGTACTTC. Translated, it gives CSARALQGSPYEQYF.

This chain joins TRBV15 and TRBJ2-7; D call uncertain. The germline CDR1 and CDR2 sequences are LNHNV and YYDKDF (reference sequence). Trimming cost V 0 bases and J 2 bases, with 11 bases left between them. The CDR3 sequence is 15 residues long. The CDR3 nucleotides read TGTGCCACCAGCAGAGATTTAACGGGTACCTACGAGCAGTACTTC. Its protein product is CATSRDLTGTYEQYF.

V usage is TRBV7-2 and J usage is TRBJ2-2; a weak D match, TRBD1 (6 bases). V lost 5 bases and J lost 1, with 11 bases in between. CDR3 length: 15 amino acids. Germline CDR1 SGHTA, CDR2 FQGNSA. This chain's CDR3 is CASSTGQENTGELFF. As DNA, the CDR3 is TGTGCCAGCAGCACGGGACAAGAGAACACCGGGGAGCTGTTTTTT.

With regard to this clonotype: At one of its ends the junction is not consistent with the germline gene, which may arise from a read error. The V gene is TRBV18, the J gene TRBJ2-1; TRBD2 agrees at 10 bases. Germline V CDR1 and CDR2: KGHSH, LQKENI. There are 16 residues in the CDR3. The CDR3 DNA reads TGTGACAGCTCCCAAGGGCCTAGCGGGGGACACAATGAGCAGTTCTTC. This encodes CDSSQGPSGGHNEQFF.

This clonotype was counted a few times. CDR3 in amino acids: CASSFGQGSPLHF. DNA of the CDR3: TGTGCCAGCTCATTTGGACAGGGATCTCCCCTCCACTTT. This sequence joins TRBV27 and TRBJ1-6; 8 bases align to TRBD1. Unmatched junction bases numbered 10, after V lost 8 bases and J lost 13 bases. This CDR3 is built from 13 residues. The germline V gene encodes CDR1 MNHEY and CDR2 SMNVEV (reference sequence).

The rearrangement uses TRBV28 and TRBJ1-5, with TRBD1 identical over 9 bases. The CDR3 sequence is 14 residues long. Germline V gene sequence: CDR1 MDHEN, CDR2 SYDVKM. J was trimmed by 4 bases and V by 9 bases; bases with no gene match: 7. Here the CDR3 reads CASETGGTNQPQHF. CDR3 coding DNA: TGTGCCAGTGAGACAGGGGGTACGAATCAGCCCCAGCATTTT.

This clonotype was seen at least ten times. The chain uses TRBV20-1 and TRBJ2-4, with TRBD2 matching over 7 bases. The V gene's germline CDR1 is DFQATT and CDR2 SNEGSKA (reference sequence). CDR3 length: 16 amino acids. The junction had 8 bases not matched to a gene; V was cut back by 3 bases and J by 0 bases. CDR3 protein: CSARSASGLAKNIQYF. The CDR3 coding sequence is TGCAGTGCTAGGTCCGCTAGCGGTTTAGCCAAAAACATTCAGTACTTC.